Following are 8 T cell receptor beta chains from one sample sequenced in a study of blood T cell repertoires in COVID-19. TCRdb keeps only in-frame clones here, not all; method: immunoSEQ multiplex PCR. The table lists approximately 41,000 clones, roughly 87% of them singletons. Material: peripheral blood. These receptors were obtained from a woman aged 80 or over with active COVID-19.

The CDR3 sequence is CASSQQRGYGTGELFF. The CDR3 DNA reads as TGTGCCAGCAGCCAACAGCGGGGTTATGGCACCGGGGAGCTGTTTTTT. V and J are TRBV3-1 (or the pseudogene TRBV3-2) and TRBJ2-2, with 7 bases that match TRBD2. CDR1 and CDR2 from the germline V gene are LGHDT and YNNKEL (reference sequence). Trimming took 2 bases from V and 4 from J; bases not matched to a gene: 7. The CDR3 is 16 residues long.

The chain joins TRBV30 to TRBJ2-5; a possible D gene is TRBD2 (6 bases). CDR3 length equals 16 residues. V was cut by 3 bases and J by 5 bases, with 22 bases left in between. Germline CDR1 reads GTSNPN; CDR2 reads SVGIG (reference sequence). The CDR3 nucleotides read TGTGCCTGGAGCGCCTCTAGCGCCACTTGGGCGGAGACCCAGTACTTC. Protein sequence: CAWSASSATWAETQYF.

The rearrangement links TRBV19 to TRBJ1-1; TRBD1 agrees at 12 bases. The CDR3 spans 15 residues. Germline V gene sequence: CDR1 LNHDA, CDR2 SQIVND (reference sequence). After removal of 4 bases from V and 3 bases from J, the junction contained 3 bases not matched to a gene. CDR3 residues: CASSNWDRGHTEAFF. CDR3 nucleotides: TGTGCCAGTAGTAACTGGGACAGGGGGCACACTGAAGCTTTCTTT.

The rearrangement joins TRBV6-6 to TRBJ1-5, with D tentatively TRBD1 (5 bases). V was clipped by 7 bases and J by 3 bases, with 16 bases between them. The CDR3 loop spans 15 amino acids. The germline gives CDR1 MNHNY, CDR2 SVGAGI (reference sequence). The CDR3 region is CASIDQGQYNQPQHF. Written as DNA, the CDR3 is TGTGCCAGCATTGACCAAGGACAATACAATCAGCCCCAGCATTTT.

The V call is TRBV3-1 (or the pseudogene TRBV3-2), the J call TRBJ1-3; D uncertain. V was shortened by 10 bases and J by 2 bases, with 12 bases between the two germline ends. CDR1 and CDR2 from the germline V gene are LGHDT and YNNKEL (reference sequence). The CDR3 runs to 13 residues. The CDR3 here is CATSIGPGNTIYF. As DNA, the CDR3 is TGTGCCACGTCGATTGGGCCTGGAAACACCATATATTTT.

The gene calls are TRBV7-2 and TRBJ2-7; D is ambiguous. The CDR3 has 13 amino acids. Germline CDR1 and CDR2: SGHTA and FQGNSA. Trimming cost V 4 bases and J 2 bases, with 9 bases left between them. CDR3 loop: CASSSRVTYEQYF. CDR3 coding DNA: TGTGCCAGCAGCTCTCGAGTTACCTACGAGCAGTACTTC.

The rearrangement joins TRBV3-1 (or the pseudogene TRBV3-2) to TRBJ1-1; D remains unclear. Germline V gives CDR1 LGHDT, CDR2 YNNKEL (reference sequence). Trimming removed 6 bases from V and 1 base from J, with 9 bases in between. The CDR3 has 13 amino acids. Here the CDR3 DNA reads TGTGCCAGCAGTCGGAACAGGAACACTGAAGCTTTCTTT. Its translation: CASSRNRNTEAFF.

The chain couples TRBV7-2 to TRBJ2-1, with D tentatively TRBD1 (6 bases). This CDR3 has 15 amino acids. V was pared by 6 bases and J by 3 bases, with 15 bases between. CDR1 and CDR2 (germline): SGHTA, FQGNSA. CDR3: CASSHPGALYNEQFF. CDR3 coding DNA: TGTGCCAGCAGTCATCCAGGGGCCCTCTACAATGAGCAGTTCTTC.